This T cell receptor (beta chain) was identified during a study of CD8 T cells in Susac syndrome. Random-hexamer reverse transcription was applied to about 0.5 to 1 ug RNA. An immunoSEQ multiplex PCR amplified TCR beta CDR3 over 54 Vbeta and 13 Jbeta. TCRdb independently ran MiXCR on the immunoSEQ multiplex PCR reads; one entry per CDR3 protein. The data contain around 80,000 distinct CDR3 sequences, about 94% of them seen just once; the ten biggest clones take up roughly 0.26%. The CDR3 consists of 14 residues. V lost 3 bases, J lost 8 bases, and 14 bases lay in between. The V gene's germline CDR1 is LNHDA and CDR2 SQIVND (reference sequence). Peripheral blood CD8+ and CD4+ T cells were profiled by TCR beta sequencing. Negative isolation yielded the CD8+ and CD4+ T cells, while FACS enriched the TEMRA cells.

The rearrangement links TRBV19 to TRBJ2-1; maybe TRBD2 (6 bases). This TCR derives from a human donor in good health. Sequencing was carried out using CD8+ T cells from PBMCs. The CDR3 DNA sequence: TGTGCCAGTAGTATGAGTCTAGCGAAGGATGAGCAGTTCTTC. Protein: CASSMSLAKDEQFF.